This entry lists 26 T cell receptor beta chains sequenced from one sample in a study of shared clonotypes between healthy human individuals. The table came from immunoSEQ multiplex PCR; TCRdb's copy has only in-frame clones and leaves some out. Of fewer than 550,000 clones listed, around 79% are singletons. Sequencing used PBMCs. These receptors originate from a middle-aged woman in good health. Some clones in this sample may be carry-over from other donors' samples.

This chain links TRBV5-1 with TRBJ2-7; D possibly corresponds to TRBD1 (6 bases). This CDR3 region has 13 residues. CDR1 SGHRS and CDR2 YFSETQ come from the germline V gene. Trimming pared 8 bases from V and 0 bases from J, leaving 12 bases between. The CDR3 sequence is CASSRDTSYEQYF. As DNA, the CDR3 is TGCGCCAGTTCGAGGGACACCTCCTACGAGCAGTACTTC.

The V gene is TRBV27, the J gene TRBJ2-1, with D maybe TRBD1 (6 bases). The CDR3 is made up of 15 amino acids. V was cut by 6 bases and J by 3 bases, with 15 bases left in between. Germline lookup yields CDR1 MNHEY and CDR2 SMNVEV (reference sequence). The CDR3 loop reads CASRILGDIYNEQFF. CDR3 nucleotides: TGTGCCAGCAGGATTCTCGGGGACATCTACAATGAGCAGTTCTTC.

Concerning this clone itself: An end of the junction differs from the germline gene, which may be a read error. The V and J genes are TRBV19 and TRBJ2-2, with 13 bases aligning to TRBD2. From germline, CDR1 is LNHDA and CDR2 SQIVND (reference sequence). CDR3 length: 17 amino acids. The CDR3 is CASSITSGRENIGELFF. The CDR3 DNA follows: TGTGCCAGTAGTATAACTAGCGGGAGGGAAAACATCGGGGAGCTGTTTTTT.

The chain couples TRBV11-3 to TRBJ2-7; 8 nucleotides line up with TRBD1. Germline V gene sequence: CDR1 SGHNT, CDR2 YENEEA. This CDR3 comprises 14 residues. The junction had 9 bases not matched to a gene; V was cut back by 6 bases and J by 5 bases. CDR3 region: CASSLGQGIHEQYF. The CDR3 nucleotides read TGTGCCAGCAGTCTCGGACAGGGCATCCACGAGCAGTACTTC.

This clone is a singleton in its sample. Compared with germline, one end of the junction differs, possibly owing to a read error. DNA for the CDR3: TGTGCCAGTAGTATTTTGGAGCTTAAGGTGAAGACTGAAGCTTTCTTT. Its translation is CASSILELKVKTEAFF. J is TRBJ1-1 and V is TRBV19; D unresolved. Germline lookup yields CDR1 LNHDA and CDR2 SQIVND (reference sequence). The CDR3 runs 16 residues. The full variable domain, rest sourced from reference TRBV19 and TRBJ1-1, is DGGITQSPKYLFRKEGQNVTLSCEQNLNHDAMYWYRQDPGQGLRLIYYSQIVNDFQKGDIAEGYSVSREKKESFPLTVTSAQKNPTAFYLCASSILELKVKTEAFFGQGTRLTVV.

This clone appeared once. The gene calls are TRBV6-1 and TRBJ2-3; 7 nucleotides line up with TRBD1. This CDR3 is 16 amino acids long. Trimming at V came to 2 bases and at J to 6 bases, leaving 11 bases not matched to a gene. The germline V gene encodes CDR1 MNHNS and CDR2 SASEGT. The CDR3 DNA sequence: TGTGCCAGCAGTGAACAGGGACAGTCCGGGTGGGATACGCAGTATTTT. Protein product: CASSEQGQSGWDTQYF.

This clone is a singleton in its sample. The chain has TRBV5-1 and TRBJ2-2; the match to TRBD2 covers 14 bases. Trimming at V came to 4 bases and at J to 0 bases, leaving 8 bases not matched to a gene. Per germline, CDR1 SGHRS and CDR2 YFSETQ. The CDR3 totals 19 residues. The CDR3 nucleotides are TGCGCCAGCAGCGGGGCGGGACTAGCGGGAGTGACGAACACCGGGGAGCTGTTTTTT. Amino acids: CASSGAGLAGVTNTGELFF.

The sample holds many counts of this clone. The sample carries other DNA sequences with the same CDR3. The rearrangement uses TRBV6-1 and TRBJ1-5; D gene unclear. The germline CDR1 and CDR2 sequences are MNHNS and SASEGT. V gave up 1 base and J gave up 7 bases, with 8 bases separating them. This CDR3 is built from 13 residues. CDR3 region: CASSEESKQPQHF. The CDR3, as DNA: TGTGCCAGCAGTGAAGAGAGTAAGCAGCCCCAGCATTTT.

J is TRBJ1-2 and V is TRBV2, with 11 bases aligning to TRBD1. Germline CDR1 is SNHLY and CDR2 is FYNNEI. The trim removed 4 bases at V and 4 bases at J, leaving 2 bases unmatched. This CDR3 is 14 amino acids long. CDR3 region: CASSGDRGTYGYTF. The CDR3 DNA reads as TGTGCCAGCAGTGGGGACAGGGGGACCTATGGCTACACCTTC.

This clone appeared once. This chain joins TRBV27 and TRBJ1-3, with D possibly TRBD1 on 6 matching bases. CDR1 is MNHEY, CDR2 SMNVEV, per germline (reference sequence). Trimming took off 10 bases at V and 2 bases at J, with 15 bases between the two ends. CDR3 length: 14 amino acids. CDR3 nucleotides: TGTGCCAACCCGGACAGTATAGCTGGAAACACCATATATTTT. Amino acids: CANPDSIAGNTIYF.

The J gene is TRBJ2-3, the V gene TRBV7-2, with D tentatively TRBD2 (7 bases). The CDR3 sequence is 13 residues long. Germline lookup yields CDR1 SGHTA and CDR2 FQGNSA. The V end lost 7 bases, the J end lost 4 bases, and 12 bases lay between the germline ends. The CDR3 nucleotides are TGTGCCAGCACGCTAGGGGGGGCAGATACGCAGTATTTT. Translating it yields CASTLGGADTQYF.

This chain links TRBV2 with TRBJ2-1; weak D call: TRBD2 (6 bases). The CDR3 runs 11 residues. Deletions cut 5 bases from V and 12 bases from J, with 11 bases between. Germline assignment: CDR1 SNHLY and CDR2 FYNNEI. CDR3 sequence: CASSRLERQFF. The CDR3 nucleotides are TGTGCCAGCAGTCGACTAGAGCGGCAGTTCTTC. The whole variable domain, remainder taken from reference TRBV2 and TRBJ2-1, is EPEVTQTPSHQVTQMGQEVILRCVPISNHLYFYWYRQILGQKVEFLVSFYNNEISEKSEIFDDQFSVERPDGSNFTLKIRSTKLEDSAMYFCASSRLERQFFGPGTRLTVL.

This clone has just a few counts. This chain links TRBV5-6 with TRBJ2-7; 7 bases align to TRBD2. Trimming took 0 bases from V and 3 from J; bases not matched to a gene: 3. The CDR3 runs to 14 residues. Germline-derived CDR1 and CDR2 are SGHDT and YYEEEE. The CDR3 loop is CASSLGAGVYEQYF. In nucleotides, the CDR3 is TGTGCCAGCAGCTTGGGTGCGGGAGTCTACGAGCAGTACTTC.

The table lists this clone with a few counts. This chain links TRBV4-1 with TRBJ2-2; 7 nucleotides align to TRBD2. The CDR3 has 16 residues. Germline V gene data show CDR1 as MGHRA and CDR2 as YSYEKL. Trimming took 1 base from V and 2 from J; bases not matched to a gene: 4. The CDR3 spells CASSQVLAKNTGELFF. The CDR3 region has the DNA TGCGCCAGCAGCCAAGTACTAGCGAAAAACACCGGGGAGCTGTTTTTT.

J is TRBJ2-7 and V is TRBV7-9, with 7 nucleotides matching TRBD1. The CDR3 length is 17 residues. The junction had 17 bases not matched to a gene; V was cut back by 5 bases and J by 4 bases. The germline CDR1 and CDR2 sequences are SEHNR and FQNEAQ (reference sequence). CDR3 DNA sequence: TGTGCCAGCAGCAAGCCTCACAGGGGCTGGTTTACGTACGAGCAGTACTTC. Translation: CASSKPHRGWFTYEQYF.

The chain is built from TRBV5-4 and TRBJ2-7; 7 nucleotides agree with TRBD1. The V gene end was trimmed by 4 bases and the J gene end by 5 bases; junction bases not matched to a gene: 9. This CDR3 is built from 14 residues. CDR1 is SGHNT, CDR2 YYREEE, per germline (reference sequence). The CDR3 sequence: CASSTPTGIHEQYF. CDR3 bases: TGTGCCAGCAGCACCCCGACAGGGATCCACGAGCAGTACTTC.

In its sample, this clone was seen once. V gene TRBV7-9 combines with J gene TRBJ1-4; D is unclear. CDR3 length: 15 amino acids. The germline V gene has CDR1 SEHNR and CDR2 FQNEAQ (reference sequence). V lost 7 bases and J lost 7, with 19 bases in between. The CDR3 DNA sequence: TGTGCCAGCAAGACCCCGCTCGGATATGTTGAAAAACTGTTTTTT. Translation: CASKTPLGYVEKLFF.

V usage is TRBV6-1 and J usage is TRBJ1-1; D might be TRBD1 (6 bases). This CDR3 spans 14 amino acids. The germline V gene has CDR1 MNHNS and CDR2 SASEGT. V was clipped by 3 bases and J by 1 base, with 9 bases between them. CDR3 in DNA: TGTGCCAGCAGTGATCAGGGGTCGAACACTGAAGCTTTCTTT. This gives the protein CASSDQGSNTEAFF.

CDR3 loop: CASRWEGPSYEQYF. The CDR3 nucleotides read TGTGCCAGCAGGTGGGAAGGCCCCTCCTACGAGCAGTACTTC. The rearrangement links TRBV5-4 to TRBJ2-7; D gene uncertain. CDR3 length equals 14 residues. The V gene lost 5 bases and the J gene lost 0 bases, with 12 bases spanning the gap. CDR1 SGHNT and CDR2 YYREEE come from the germline V gene (reference sequence).

In regard to this clone: The junction departs from germline at one end; a sequencing error may be responsible. This sequence joins TRBV5-1 and TRBJ1-3; TRBD1 matches at 7 bases. Germline V CDR1 and CDR2: SGHRS, YFSETQ. The CDR3 runs 14 residues. DNA of the CDR3: TGCGCCGGCAGCGGGACAGCCTCTGGAAACACCATATATTTT. Its protein is CAGSGTASGNTIYF.

J is TRBJ2-2 and V is TRBV6-5, with unresolved D. This CDR3 is built from 12 residues. Germline V gives CDR1 MNHEY, CDR2 SVGAGI. The ends were cut back, 6 bases at V and 5 bases at J, with 7 bases in the middle. The CDR3 sequence: CASRSTTGELFF. CDR3 DNA sequence: TGTGCCAGCAGATCCACGACCGGGGAGCTGTTTTTT.

The chain employs TRBV6-4 and TRBJ2-3, with 10 positions matching TRBD1. Germline V gives CDR1 MRHNA, CDR2 SNTAGT. The CDR3 is 16 amino acids. V gave up 6 bases and J gave up 4 bases; unmatched junction bases: 10. CDR3 residues: CASSAEGDRGADTQYF. CDR3 DNA: TGTGCCAGCAGCGCGGAGGGGGACAGGGGAGCAGATACGCAGTATTTT.

CDR3 nucleotides: TGCGCCAGCAGGGACAGCCACACTGAAGCTTTCTTT. It specifies CASRDSHTEAFF. This rearrangement joins TRBV10-1 to TRBJ1-1, with D maybe TRBD1 (6 bases). The CDR3 loop spans 12 amino acids. The V end was cut by 6 bases, the J end by 3 bases, with 8 bases between. The germline V gene encodes CDR1 WNHNN and CDR2 SYGVQD (reference sequence).

The table lists this clone with a few counts. The gene calls are TRBV5-1 and TRBJ1-1; no reliable D call. Germline values: CDR1 SGHRS, CDR2 YFSETQ. The CDR3 sequence is 14 residues long. Trimming pared 3 bases from V and 2 bases from J, leaving 11 bases between. The CDR3: CASSWEGGNTEAFF. CDR3 DNA sequence: TGCGCCAGCAGCTGGGAGGGAGGAAACACTGAAGCTTTCTTT.

The sample holds a few counts of this clone. This chain uses TRBV7-2 with TRBJ2-5; no firm D call. The germline CDR1 and CDR2 sequences are SGHTA and FQGNSA. This CDR3 region has 14 residues. V shed 1 base and J shed 2 bases, with 8 bases lying between them. The CDR3 DNA reads as TGTGCCAGCAGCTTAGGTGCAGGACAAGAGACCCAGTACTTC. This codes for CASSLGAGQETQYF. The complete variable domain, with remaining parts taken from reference TRBV7-2 and TRBJ2-5, reads GAGVSQSPSNKVTEKGKDVELRCDPISGHTALYWYRQSLGQGLEFLIYFQGNSAPDKSGLPSDRFSAERTGGSVSTLTIQRTQQEDSAVYLCASSLGAGQETQYFGPGTRLLVL.

This clone was counted at least ten times. The chain couples TRBV10-3 to TRBJ1-2; D is uncertain. The germline CDR1 and CDR2 sequences are ENHRY and SYGVKD. The V and J ends lost 4 bases and 0 bases respectively, with 9 bases between them. This CDR3 is built from 14 residues. CDR3 nucleotide sequence: TGTGCCATCAGTGTATCTGGACCTAACTATGGCTACACCTTC. Its translation: CAISVSGPNYGYTF.